This T cell receptor beta chain comes out of a study of blood T cell repertoires in COVID-19. In the study overall: Donors in the United States, Italy and Spain gave samples during acute or convalescent COVID-19.

From germline, CDR1 is SNHLY and CDR2 FYNNEI. The V gene end was trimmed by 7 bases and the J gene end by 6 bases; junction bases not matched to a gene: 12. The CDR3 covers 14 residues. Original methodology: Reference gene primer amplification gave nucleated cell count estimates. The table came from immunoSEQ multiplex PCR; TCRdb's copy has only in-frame clones and leaves some out. V and J calls and clone size come straight from that table; D and trimming were deduced from the DNA. The data contain 75,000 or so clones, around 84% of them singletons. V gene TRBV2 combines with J gene TRBJ2-7; 7 nucleotides line up with TRBD1. This TCR was recovered from a woman in her 70s with acute or convalescent COVID-19. The sample was peripheral blood. CDR3 region: CASTGAQGSSEQYF. In DNA, the CDR3 is TGTGCCAGCACCGGGGCACAGGGGTCGAGCGAGCAGTACTTC.